The 30 T cell receptor beta chains presented below share a single source sample, sequenced in a study of cytomegalovirus exposure and HLA in healthy donors. Using immunoSEQ multiplex PCR, the repertoire was profiled, and TCRdb retains in-frame clones only, with some absent. The table has 110,000 or so clones, 86% seen once. Sequencing input: PBMCs. The receptors derive from a woman aged 18-29 years in good health and CMV-seropositive.

The table lists this clone with a count of one. The J gene is TRBJ2-7, the V gene TRBV9; 10 bases agree with TRBD1. V gave up 0 bases and J gave up 6 bases; unmatched junction bases: 3. Germline CDR1 is SGDLS and CDR2 is YYNGEE. The CDR3 is made up of 14 amino acids. The CDR3 protein is CASSVGDRGSEQYF. The CDR3 DNA sequence: TGTGCCAGCAGCGTAGGGGACAGGGGTTCCGAGCAGTACTTC.

The chain combines TRBV19 with TRBJ1-5, with D possibly matching TRBD1 (5 bases). Germline V lookup: CDR1 LNHDA, CDR2 SQIVND (reference sequence). V shed 4 bases and J shed 6 bases, with 16 bases lying between them. CDR3 length equals 15 residues. CDR3 nucleotide sequence: TGTGCCAGTAGTAGTTGGCAGGGTAATCTTCAGCCCCAGCATTTT. This encodes CASSSWQGNLQPQHF. The full variable domain, completed using reference TRBV19 and TRBJ1-5, is DGGITQSPKYLFRKEGQNVTLSCEQNLNHDAMYWYRQDPGQGLRLIYYSQIVNDFQKGDIAEGYSVSREKKESFPLTVTSAQKNPTAFYLCASSSWQGNLQPQHFGDGTRLSIL.

This clone appeared a single time. The gene calls are TRBV6-4 and TRBJ2-5, with 12 nucleotides matching TRBD2. The CDR3 runs 15 residues. V trimming: 2 bases; J trimming: 5 bases; junction bases outside the gene matches: 3. Per germline, CDR1 MRHNA and CDR2 SNTAGT. DNA of the CDR3: TGTGCCAGCAGTGACCTAGCGGGGGGGCAGGAGACCCAGTACTTC. This translates into CASSDLAGGQETQYF.

This sequence joins TRBV5-1 and TRBJ2-7, with TRBD1 matching 10 bases. The V and J ends lost 5 bases and 1 base, in that order; junction bases with no gene match: 6. The CDR3 is 15 residues long. Looked up from germline, CDR1 is SGHRS and CDR2 is YFSETQ. This chain's CDR3 is CASRTGTGASYEQYF. The CDR3 DNA reads TGCGCCAGCAGAACCGGGACAGGGGCGTCCTACGAGCAGTACTTC.

The chain has TRBV19 and TRBJ2-5; TRBD2 agrees at 11 bases. The V gene's germline CDR1 is LNHDA and CDR2 SQIVND (reference sequence). The CDR3 consists of 15 residues. V shed 1 base, J shed 7 bases, and the junction held 5 bases outside the gene matches. CDR3 coding DNA: TGTGCCAGTAGTATAGGAGGGACTAGCGGAACGACCCAGTACTTC. It specifies CASSIGGTSGTTQYF.

This clone has more than one count but fewer than ten. The V gene is TRBV7-6, the J gene TRBJ2-2; D is unresolved. V dropped 2 bases and J dropped 4 bases, with 11 bases sitting between them. The CDR3 consists of 15 residues. CDR1 is SGHVS, CDR2 FNYEAQ, per germline. DNA for the CDR3: TGTGCCAGCAGCTTATCGGGTGCCCTCACCGGGGAGCTGTTTTTT. As protein: CASSLSGALTGELFF.

Only a few counts were recorded for this clone. The chain is built from TRBV12-5 and TRBJ1-1, with D uncertain. The V gene lost 5 bases and the J gene lost 2 bases, with 9 bases spanning the gap. Germline CDR1 is LGHNT and CDR2 is FRNRAP. This CDR3 is 13 amino acids long. The CDR3 bases are TGTGCTAGTGGTACGGAGGGAAACACTGAAGCTTTCTTT. The encoded protein is CASGTEGNTEAFF.

The chain couples TRBV5-5 to TRBJ2-1, with D hard to call. CDR3 length: 13 residues. Trimming took off 0 bases at V and 5 bases at J, with 6 bases between the two ends. Germline assignment: CDR1 SGHKS and CDR2 YYEKEE (reference sequence). The CDR3 region has the DNA TGTGCCAGCAGCTTGGGTCCCGACAATGAGCAGTTCTTC. It encodes CASSLGPDNEQFF.

The chain has TRBV7-9 and TRBJ2-1, with a possible D match to TRBD2 (6 bases). Germline V lookup: CDR1 SEHNR, CDR2 FQNEAQ (reference sequence). The CDR3 contains 15 residues. The V and J ends lost 5 bases and 0 bases respectively, with 11 bases between them. CDR3 nucleotide sequence: TGTGCCAGCAGCCAAGTGCGGGGCTCCTACAATGAGCAGTTCTTC. Protein sequence: CASSQVRGSYNEQFF.

This chain uses TRBV19 with TRBJ2-1; the D gene is possibly TRBD2 (5 bases). V was trimmed by 8 bases and J by 7 bases, leaving 21 bases between them. Germline V gene lookup returns CDR1 LNHDA and CDR2 SQIVND (reference sequence). The CDR3 is 15 residues long. CDR3: CASSYIADSTNEQFF. The CDR3 DNA sequence: TGTGCCAGTTCCTATATCGCGGACTCCACAAATGAGCAGTTCTTC.

V and J are TRBV28 and TRBJ2-7; TRBD2 aligns across 9 bases. V shed 6 bases and J 2 bases; nucleotides not matched to a gene: 14. Germline V lookup: CDR1 MDHEN, CDR2 SYDVKM. The CDR3 is made up of 17 amino acids. The CDR3 is CASRFPGLATGAYEQYF. The DNA of the CDR3 is TGTGCCAGCAGATTCCCGGGACTAGCAACTGGGGCCTACGAGCAGTACTTC.

This clone occurred once. The chain has TRBV18 and TRBJ1-1; 7 bases map to TRBD1. Germline loops: CDR1 KGHSH, CDR2 LQKENI. Trimming took 4 bases from V and 2 from J; bases not matched to a gene: 10. The CDR3 is 16 amino acids. Here the CDR3 DNA reads TGTGCCAGCTCACGATATATGGGGACAGTCAACACTGAAGCTTTCTTT. As protein: CASSRYMGTVNTEAFF. The full variable domain, completed using reference TRBV18 and TRBJ1-1, is NAGVMQNPRHLVRRRGQEARLRCSPMKGHSHVYWYRQLPEEGLKFMVYLQKENIIDESGMPKERFSAEFPKEGPSILRIQQVVRGDSAAYFCASSRYMGTVNTEAFFGQGTRLTVV.

Ten or more counts support this clone. This chain connects TRBV18 to TRBJ1-1; D remains unclear. The CDR3 spans 13 residues. Germline V lookup: CDR1 KGHSH, CDR2 LQKENI. Trimming stripped 0 bases from V and 8 bases from J, with 10 bases between. The DNA for the CDR3 is TGTGCCAGCTCACCACCGGTGAACAGCGAAGCTTTCTTT. Encoded protein: CASSPPVNSEAFF.

This clone appeared many times. The rearrangement links TRBV5-4 to TRBJ1-2, with D possibly matching TRBD1 (6 bases). CDR3 size: 15 residues. Trimming removed 4 bases at V and 4 bases at J, with 17 bases between. CDR1 and CDR2 from the germline V gene are SGHNT and YYREEE (reference sequence). The CDR3 is CASSIPQGSGYGYTF. The CDR3 DNA follows: TGTGCCAGCAGCATACCACAGGGATCAGGCTATGGCTACACCTTC.

This chain joins TRBV19 and TRBJ1-1; D perhaps matches TRBD1 (5 bases). The V gene's germline CDR1 is LNHDA and CDR2 SQIVND (reference sequence). CDR3 length equals 13 residues. V lost 7 bases and J 0 bases, leaving 9 bases between the germline ends. CDR3 loop: CASTTAMNTEAFF. For the CDR3, the DNA is TGTGCCAGTACGACAGCTATGAACACTGAAGCTTTCTTT.

This chain links TRBV27 with TRBJ2-1; D may be TRBD2 (6 bases). Germline V gene lookup returns CDR1 MNHEY and CDR2 SMNVEV (reference sequence). The CDR3 totals 14 residues. V was shortened by 6 bases and J by 0 bases, with 9 bases between the two germline ends. The CDR3 reads CASRLGSSYNEQFF. In DNA form, the CDR3 reads TGTGCCAGCAGGCTCGGGAGCTCCTACAATGAGCAGTTCTTC.

The chain recombines TRBV28 with TRBJ2-7, with D tentatively TRBD1 (6 bases). V lost 5 bases, J lost 4 bases, and 15 bases lay in between. The CDR3 length is 14 residues. The V gene's germline CDR1 is MDHEN and CDR2 SYDVKM. The DNA for the CDR3 is TGTGCCAGCAGTCTCCCGACAGGTGTGTACGAGCAGTACTTC. Translated, it gives CASSLPTGVYEQYF.

This sequence joins TRBV19 and TRBJ2-7; possible D gene TRBD2, 5 bases. Germline assignment: CDR1 LNHDA and CDR2 SQIVND (reference sequence). The CDR3 sequence is 15 residues long. With 1 base removed from V and 1 base from J, the gap between germline ends came to 11 bases. CDR3 nucleotide sequence: TGTGCCAGTAGTATAGCCGCCACTAGTTCCTACGAGCAGTACTTC. Its translation: CASSIAATSSYEQYF.

This chain connects TRBV25-1 to TRBJ1-5, with TRBD1 matching 7 bases. CDR3 size: 14 residues. Germline CDR1 is MGHDK and CDR2 is SYGVNS. The junction had 2 bases not matched to a gene; V was cut back by 4 bases and J by 2 bases. The CDR3 coding sequence is TGTGCCAGCAGTGCTGGACAGGGCAATCAGCCCCAGCATTTT. It translates to CASSAGQGNQPQHF.

The chain uses TRBV11-2 and TRBJ1-4, with D perhaps matching TRBD1 (5 bases). Germline V gene sequence: CDR1 SGHAT, CDR2 FQNNGV. The CDR3 consists of 15 residues. V was trimmed by 5 bases and J by 7 bases, leaving 17 bases between them. The CDR3 bases are TGTGCCAGCAGCCCTAAAGTAGGGGTTGGTGAAAAACTGTTTTTT. It translates to CASSPKVGVGEKLFF. The variable domain in full, completed from reference TRBV11-2 and TRBJ1-4, reads EAGVAQSPRYKIIEKRQSVAFWCNPISGHATLYWYQQILGQGPKLLIQFQNNGVVDDSQLPKDRFSAERLKGVDSTLKIQPAKLEDSAVYLCASSPKVGVGEKLFFGSGTQLSVL.

This chain uses TRBV28 with TRBJ2-7; D is possibly TRBD1 (6 bases). Germline lookup yields CDR1 MDHEN and CDR2 SYDVKM. With 9 bases removed from V and 5 bases from J, the gap between germline ends came to 23 bases. The CDR3 is 15 residues long. The CDR3 bases are TGTGCCAGTCCTCCTGCCGGGACATTTCTAAACGAGCAGTACTTC. Amino acid sequence: CASPPAGTFLNEQYF.

The chain couples TRBV2 to TRBJ2-1, with D perhaps matching TRBD2 (6 bases). Germline lookup yields CDR1 SNHLY and CDR2 FYNNEI. The CDR3 is 16 residues long. The ends were cut back, 6 bases at V and 9 bases at J, with 24 bases in the middle. CDR3 sequence (DNA): TGTGCCAGCAGCCTAACTCCCGGGACTGCAAACGGTGAGCAGTTCTTC. Amino acid sequence: CASSLTPGTANGEQFF.

The gene calls are TRBV5-1 and TRBJ2-5; TRBD2 matches 10 bases. The CDR3 length is 16 residues. V shed 4 bases, J shed 1 base, and the junction held 7 bases outside the gene matches. Per germline, CDR1 SGHRS and CDR2 YFSETQ. CDR3 residues: CASSLASGGPQETQYF. The CDR3 coding sequence is TGCGCCAGCAGCCTGGCTAGCGGGGGCCCCCAAGAGACCCAGTACTTC. Full variable domain (rest looked up from reference TRBV5-1 and TRBJ2-5): KAGVTQTPRYLIKTRGQQVTLSCSPISGHRSVSWYQQTPGQGLQFLFEYFSETQRNKGNFPGRFSGRQFSNSRSEMNVSTLELGDSALYLCASSLASGGPQETQYFGPGTRLLVL.

The gene calls are TRBV4-1 and TRBJ2-7; D remains unclear. The germline V gene encodes CDR1 MGHRA and CDR2 YSYEKL. The CDR3 is 14 residues long. V was shortened by 1 base and J by 0 bases, with 7 bases between the two germline ends. The CDR3 region is CASSQVGSSYEQYF. In DNA, the CDR3 is TGCGCCAGCAGCCAAGTGGGCAGCTCCTACGAGCAGTACTTC.

This chain links TRBV28 with TRBJ1-2, with D unresolved. The CDR3 is made up of 12 amino acids. Germline V gene sequence: CDR1 MDHEN, CDR2 SYDVKM. V shed 10 bases and J shed 8 bases, with 17 bases lying between them. The CDR3 is CATRFKGAGYTF. For the CDR3, the DNA is TGTGCCACCCGGTTTAAGGGAGCAGGCTACACCTTC.

The chain has TRBV21-1 and TRBJ2-2; the table's D gene call, TRBD1, was not cross checked with the DNA. TRBV21-1 is designated a pseudogene. The length of the CDR3 is 17 residues. The CDR3 loop reads CASSIYGGRGNTGELFF. For the CDR3, the DNA is TGTGCCAGCAGCATATATGGGGGCAGAGGAAACACCGGGGAGCTGTTTTTT.

This chain joins TRBV2 and TRBJ2-3; D uncertain. CDR1 is SNHLY, CDR2 FYNNEI, per germline. This CDR3 has 12 amino acids. The V end lost 5 bases, the J end lost 6 bases, and 9 bases lay between the germline ends. This chain's CDR3 is CASSPPEDTQYF. DNA of the CDR3: TGTGCCAGCAGTCCCCCCGAGGATACGCAGTATTTT. The full variable domain, with the rest looked up from reference TRBV2 and TRBJ2-3, is EPEVTQTPSHQVTQMGQEVILRCVPISNHLYFYWYRQILGQKVEFLVSFYNNEISEKSEIFDDQFSVERPDGSNFTLKIRSTKLEDSAMYFCASSPPEDTQYFGPGTRLTVL.

Worth noting for this clone: In the same sample, other DNA sequences code for this CDR3. The chain combines TRBV15 with TRBJ1-3; 7 positions match TRBD1. V lost 3 bases to trimming and J lost 4 bases; unmatched junction nucleotides: 6. This CDR3 contains 15 residues. CDR1 LNHNV and CDR2 YYDKDF come from the germline V gene (reference sequence). The CDR3 is CATSSDRDPGNTIYF. The CDR3, as DNA: TGTGCCACCAGCAGTGACAGGGATCCAGGAAACACCATATATTTT.

This clone showed up just a few times. The gene calls are TRBV5-5 and TRBJ1-1, with TRBD1 as a possible D gene (5 bases). CDR3 size: 17 residues. Between the trimmed V and J ends, which lost 1 base and 4 bases, there was a span of 20 bases. Germline assignment: CDR1 SGHKS and CDR2 YYEKEE (reference sequence). The CDR3 is CASSLQTAYPRFTEAFF. The CDR3 coding sequence is TGTGCCAGCAGCTTGCAGACAGCCTACCCCCGCTTCACTGAAGCTTTCTTT.

The CDR3 DNA is TGTGCCAGCAGTTCGGGAGGTGGTTTAGATACGCAGTATTTT. It specifies CASSSGGGLDTQYF. This rearrangement joins TRBV28 to TRBJ2-3; the match to TRBD2 covers 7 bases. CDR1 and CDR2 (germline): MDHEN, SYDVKM. CDR3 length: 14 residues. V trimming: 4 bases; J trimming: 5 bases; junction bases outside the gene matches: 6.